This TCR beta chain was documented in a study of T cells in Graves' hyperthyroidism and ophthalmopathy. Study-wide results and caveats: Blood also contained most expanded thyroid clonotypes above 0.001. A model of 13 V-J pairs discriminated ophthalmopathy from stable hyperthyroidism. Ophthalmopathy was identified by the model a median about 6.8 months ahead of onset.

Trimming pared 6 bases from V and 6 bases from J, leaving 18 bases between. The CDR3 totals 14 residues. The germline CDR1 and CDR2 sequences are SGHRS and YFSETQ. This clonotype was detected ten times or more. Its antigen remains unknown. Participants, patients aged 18 to 65, had newly diagnosed hyperthyroidism with a duration under 2 months. TCR beta CDR3 region amplification was performed from RNA transcripts. The HTBI set primed first-round TCR CDR3 RT-PCR. TCRdb re-called the multiplex PCR reads with MiXCR, one entry per CDR3 protein. The table shows some 510,000 distinct CDR3 sequences, with 20% to 25% occurring only once.

The chain combines TRBV5-1 with TRBJ1-1, with TRBD1 as a possible D gene (6 bases). The receptor comes from a man between 18 and 29 years old with Graves' hyperthyroidism. The sample was blood. Written as DNA, the CDR3 is TGCGCCAGCACCCTGGAGGTGGCAGGGGCTGAAGCTTTCTTT. This gives the protein CASTLEVAGAEAFF.